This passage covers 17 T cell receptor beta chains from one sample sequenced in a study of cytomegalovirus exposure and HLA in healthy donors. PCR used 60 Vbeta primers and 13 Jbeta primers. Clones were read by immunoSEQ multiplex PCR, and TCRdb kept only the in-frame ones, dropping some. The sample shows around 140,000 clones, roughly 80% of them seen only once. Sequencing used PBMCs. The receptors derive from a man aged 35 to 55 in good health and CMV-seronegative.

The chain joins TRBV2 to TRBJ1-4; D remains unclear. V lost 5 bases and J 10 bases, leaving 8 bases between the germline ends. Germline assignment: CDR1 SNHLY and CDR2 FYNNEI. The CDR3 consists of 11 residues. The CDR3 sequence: CASSLGRKLFF. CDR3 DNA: TGTGCCAGCAGTCTGGGGAGAAAACTGTTTTTT.

The CDR3 coding sequence is TGCGCCAGCAGCCCGGACAGTCGGAGAGATACGCAGTATTTT. Protein sequence: CASSPDSRRDTQYF. The chain carries TRBV5-1 and TRBJ2-3, with D perhaps TRBD1 (6 bases). The CDR3 loop spans 14 amino acids. Germline V gene data show CDR1 as SGHRS and CDR2 as YFSETQ. With 4 bases removed from V and 5 bases from J, the gap between germline ends came to 14 bases.

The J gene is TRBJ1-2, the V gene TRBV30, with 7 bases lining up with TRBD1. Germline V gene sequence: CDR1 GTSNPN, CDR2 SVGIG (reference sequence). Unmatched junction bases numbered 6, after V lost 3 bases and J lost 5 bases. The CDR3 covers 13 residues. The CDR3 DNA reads TGTGCCTGGAGCCGGGACAGCAGATATGGCTACACCTTC. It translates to CAWSRDSRYGYTF.

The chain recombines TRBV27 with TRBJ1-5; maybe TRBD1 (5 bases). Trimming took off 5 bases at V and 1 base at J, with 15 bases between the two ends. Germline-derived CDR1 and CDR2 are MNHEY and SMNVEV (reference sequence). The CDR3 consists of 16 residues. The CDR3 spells CASSPQRGRSNQPQHF. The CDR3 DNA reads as TGTGCCAGCAGTCCCCAAAGGGGCCGAAGCAATCAGCCCCAGCATTTT.

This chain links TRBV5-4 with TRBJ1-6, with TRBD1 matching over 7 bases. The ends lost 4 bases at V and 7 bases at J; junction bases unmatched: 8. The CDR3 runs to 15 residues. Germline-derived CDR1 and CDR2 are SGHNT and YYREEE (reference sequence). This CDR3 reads CASSAEGASNSPLHF. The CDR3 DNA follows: TGTGCCAGCAGCGCCGAGGGGGCCTCGAATTCACCCCTCCACTTT.

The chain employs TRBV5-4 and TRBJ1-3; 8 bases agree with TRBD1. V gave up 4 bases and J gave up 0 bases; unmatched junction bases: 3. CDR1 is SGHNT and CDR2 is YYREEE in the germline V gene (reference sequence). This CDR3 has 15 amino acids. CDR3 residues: CASSPGGLSGNTIYF. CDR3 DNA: TGTGCCAGCAGCCCAGGGGGCCTCTCTGGAAACACCATATATTTT.

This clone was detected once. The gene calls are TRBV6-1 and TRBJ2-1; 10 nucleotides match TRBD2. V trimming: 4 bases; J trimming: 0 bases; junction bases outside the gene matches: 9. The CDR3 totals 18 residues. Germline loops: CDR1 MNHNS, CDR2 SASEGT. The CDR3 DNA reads TGTGCCAGCAGTGTCAGGGTAGCGGGGGGCCTCTCCTACAATGAGCAGTTCTTC. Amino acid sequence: CASSVRVAGGLSYNEQFF.

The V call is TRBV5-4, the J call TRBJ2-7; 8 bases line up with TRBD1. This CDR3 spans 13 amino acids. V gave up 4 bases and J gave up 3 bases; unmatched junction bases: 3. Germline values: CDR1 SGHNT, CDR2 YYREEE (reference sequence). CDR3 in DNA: TGTGCCAGCAGCGGACAGGGCCTCTACGAGCAGTACTTC. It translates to CASSGQGLYEQYF.

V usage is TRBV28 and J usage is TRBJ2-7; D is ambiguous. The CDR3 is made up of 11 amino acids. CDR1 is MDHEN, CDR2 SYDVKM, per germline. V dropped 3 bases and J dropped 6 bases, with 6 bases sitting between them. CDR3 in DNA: TGTGCCAGCAGTTTTACCGGCGAGCAGTACTTC. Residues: CASSFTGEQYF. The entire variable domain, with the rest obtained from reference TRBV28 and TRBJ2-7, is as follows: DVKVTQSSRYLVKRTGEKVFLECVQDMDHENMFWYRQDPGLGLRLIYFSYDVKMKEKGDIPEGYSVSREKKERFSLILESASTNQTSMYLCASSFTGEQYFGPGTRLTVT.

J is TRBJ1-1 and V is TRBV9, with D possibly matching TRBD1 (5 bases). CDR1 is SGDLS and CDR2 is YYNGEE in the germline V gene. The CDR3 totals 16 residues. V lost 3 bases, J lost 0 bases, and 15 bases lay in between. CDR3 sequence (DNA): TGTGCCAGCAGCGCTCTGAAACAGGTCGTGAACACTGAAGCTTTCTTT. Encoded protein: CASSALKQVVNTEAFF.

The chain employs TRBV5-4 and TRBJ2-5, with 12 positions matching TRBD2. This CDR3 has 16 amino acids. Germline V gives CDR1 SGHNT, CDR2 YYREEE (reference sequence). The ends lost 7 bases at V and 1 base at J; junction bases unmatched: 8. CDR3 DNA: TGTGCCAGCGGAAAAGGACTAGCGGGGACCCAAGAGACCCAGTACTTC. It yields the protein CASGKGLAGTQETQYF.

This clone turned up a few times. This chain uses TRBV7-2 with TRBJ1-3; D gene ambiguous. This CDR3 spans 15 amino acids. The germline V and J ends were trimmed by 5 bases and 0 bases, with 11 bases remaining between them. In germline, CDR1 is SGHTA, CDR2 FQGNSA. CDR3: CASSLGLNSGNTIYF. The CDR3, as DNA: TGTGCCAGCAGCCTCGGACTTAACTCTGGAAACACCATATATTTT.

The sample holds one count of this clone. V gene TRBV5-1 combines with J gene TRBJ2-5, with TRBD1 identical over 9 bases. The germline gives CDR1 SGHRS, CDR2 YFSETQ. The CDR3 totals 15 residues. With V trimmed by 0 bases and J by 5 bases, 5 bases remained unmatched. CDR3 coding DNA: TGCGCCAGCAGCTTGGGGGGACAGGGTAGCGAGACCCAGTACTTC. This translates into CASSLGGQGSETQYF. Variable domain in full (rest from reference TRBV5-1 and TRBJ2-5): KAGVTQTPRYLIKTRGQQVTLSCSPISGHRSVSWYQQTPGQGLQFLFEYFSETQRNKGNFPGRFSGRQFSNSRSEMNVSTLELGDSALYLCASSLGGQGSETQYFGPGTRLLVL.

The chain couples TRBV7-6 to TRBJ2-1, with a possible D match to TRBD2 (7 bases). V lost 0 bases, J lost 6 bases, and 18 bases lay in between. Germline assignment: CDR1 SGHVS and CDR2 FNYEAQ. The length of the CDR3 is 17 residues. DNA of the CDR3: TGTGCCAGCAGCTTAGCTCGAGGAGGGGGGGGCCTCAATGAGCAGTTCTTC. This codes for CASSLARGGGGLNEQFF. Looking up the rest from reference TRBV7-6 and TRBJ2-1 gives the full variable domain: GAGVSQSPRYKVTKRGQDVALRCDPISGHVSLYWYRQALGQGPEFLTYFNYEAQQDKSGLPNDRFSAERPEGSISTLTIQRTEQRDSAMYRCASSLARGGGGLNEQFFGPGTRLTVL.

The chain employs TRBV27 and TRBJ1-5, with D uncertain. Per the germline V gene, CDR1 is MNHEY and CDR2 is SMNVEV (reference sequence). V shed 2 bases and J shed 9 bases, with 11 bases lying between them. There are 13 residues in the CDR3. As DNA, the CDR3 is TGTGCCAGCAGTTTAGAGCGTGGGAGGCCCCAGCATTTT. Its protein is CASSLERGRPQHF.

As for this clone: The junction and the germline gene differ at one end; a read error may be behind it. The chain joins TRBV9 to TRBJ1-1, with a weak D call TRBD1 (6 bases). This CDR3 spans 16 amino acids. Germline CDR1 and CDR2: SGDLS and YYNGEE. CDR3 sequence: CASSGNTGRANTEALF. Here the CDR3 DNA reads TGTGCCAGCAGCGGAAACACAGGGAGGGCGAACACTGAAGCTTTATTT.

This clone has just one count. The CDR3 loop is CASSPSGGALGYTF. CDR3 sequence (DNA): TGTGCCAGCAGCCCTAGCGGGGGGGCGCTTGGCTACACCTTC. The chain recombines TRBV7-6 with TRBJ1-2; D is perhaps TRBD1 (6 bases). The germline CDR1 and CDR2 sequences are SGHVS and FNYEAQ. The CDR3 runs to 14 residues. Trimming removed 5 bases from V and 7 bases from J, with 17 bases in between. Full variable domain (rest looked up from reference TRBV7-6 and TRBJ1-2): GAGVSQSPRYKVTKRGQDVALRCDPISGHVSLYWYRQALGQGPEFLTYFNYEAQQDKSGLPNDRFSAERPEGSISTLTIQRTEQRDSAMYRCASSPSGGALGYTFGSGTRLTVV.